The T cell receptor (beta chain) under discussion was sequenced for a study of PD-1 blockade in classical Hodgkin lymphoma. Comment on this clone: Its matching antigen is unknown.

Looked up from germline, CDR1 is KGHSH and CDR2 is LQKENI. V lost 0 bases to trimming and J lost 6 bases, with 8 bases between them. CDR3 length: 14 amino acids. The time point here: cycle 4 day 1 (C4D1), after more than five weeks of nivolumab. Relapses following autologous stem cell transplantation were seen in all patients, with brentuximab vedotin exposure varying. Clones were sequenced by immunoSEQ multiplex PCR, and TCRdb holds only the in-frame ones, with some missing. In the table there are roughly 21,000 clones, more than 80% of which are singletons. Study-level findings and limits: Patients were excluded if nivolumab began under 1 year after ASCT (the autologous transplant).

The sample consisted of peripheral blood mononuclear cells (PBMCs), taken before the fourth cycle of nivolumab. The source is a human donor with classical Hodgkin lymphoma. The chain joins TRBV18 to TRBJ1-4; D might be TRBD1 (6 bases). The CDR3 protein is CASSPPNRDEKLFF. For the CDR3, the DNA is TGTGCCAGCTCACCACCAAACAGGGATGAAAAACTGTTTTTT.